The 13 T cell receptor beta chains below come from one sample, sequenced in a study of T-cell memory formation after mild COVID-19. One entry per CDR3 protein results from TCRdb running MiXCR on the 5' RACE reads. The table lists roughly 560,000 distinct CDR3 sequences, roughly 22% of them singletons. The specimen was PBMCs or a T cell subset sorted from them (not recorded which). All receptors come from an adult woman who had mild COVID-19 (a few samples of this study predate the infection). Cell type and time point are not known.

This clonotype was picked up a small number of times. CDR3 residues: CASSPYLQETQYF. The CDR3, as DNA: TGTGCCAGCAGCCCCTACCTCCAAGAGACCCAGTACTTC. V and J are TRBV3-1 and TRBJ2-5; D not certain. CDR3 length: 13 amino acids. V lost 4 bases, J lost 1 base, and 7 bases lay in between. Germline values: CDR1 LGHDT, CDR2 YNNKEL (reference sequence).

The chain is built from TRBV7-9 and TRBJ1-1; no definite D call. Germline CDR1 reads SEHNR; CDR2 reads FQNEAQ (reference sequence). This CDR3 comprises 13 residues. V lost 1 base to trimming and J lost 5 bases, with 8 bases between them. CDR3 protein: CASSLESGTEAFF. For the CDR3, the DNA is TGTGCCAGCAGCTTAGAGAGTGGGACTGAAGCTTTCTTT.

The chain links TRBV4-1 to TRBJ2-7; 9 nucleotides agree with TRBD1. CDR3 length equals 14 residues. Germline CDR1 and CDR2: MGHRA and YSYEKL. V shed 6 bases and J 3 bases; nucleotides not matched to a gene: 6. DNA for the CDR3: TGCGCCAGCAGACGGACAGGGGAGAGCTACGAGCAGTACTTC. Translation gives CASRRTGESYEQYF.

In DNA form, the CDR3 reads TGTGCCAGTACCCTGACAGGGGGCGACTATGGCTACACCTTC. Translation: CASTLTGGDYGYTF. The chain has TRBV19 and TRBJ1-2; 10 bases line up with TRBD1. The germline V gene has CDR1 LNHDA and CDR2 SQIVND (reference sequence). The CDR3 is made up of 14 amino acids. V gave up 7 bases and J gave up 3 bases; unmatched junction bases: 5.

The chain combines TRBV29-1 with TRBJ1-1, with D maybe TRBD1 (6 bases). V was clipped by 3 bases and J by 2 bases, with 10 bases between them. CDR3 size: 13 residues. Germline V lookup: CDR1 SQVTM, CDR2 ANQGSEA. The CDR3 sequence is CSVDARGNTEAFF. The CDR3, as DNA: TGCAGCGTTGATGCCAGGGGTAACACTGAAGCTTTCTTT.

This clonotype came up a few times. The genes are TRBV6-5 and TRBJ1-1; 8 bases line up with TRBD1. V lost 0 bases to trimming and J lost 3 bases; unmatched junction nucleotides: 3. Germline V gene sequence: CDR1 MNHEY, CDR2 SVGAGI. This CDR3 is 15 amino acids long. For the CDR3, the DNA is TGTGCCAGCAGTTACTCGCCCAGGGGGCACACTGAAGCTTTCTTT. Translating gives CASSYSPRGHTEAFF.

This clonotype was recorded a few times. The chain links TRBV20-1 to TRBJ2-3; 7 bases line up with TRBD2. The CDR3 sequence is 14 residues long. Germline values: CDR1 DFQATT, CDR2 SNEGSKA (reference sequence). V shed 1 base, J shed 4 bases, and the junction held 5 bases outside the gene matches. CDR3 region: CSARGWGGPDTQYF. Written as DNA, the CDR3 is TGCAGTGCTAGAGGGTGGGGGGGTCCAGATACGCAGTATTTT.

The CDR3 coding sequence is TGTGCCAGTACCCCTGTTCTTAGTCCTCGGGAGACCCAGTACTTC. This gives the protein CASTPVLSPRETQYF. This chain connects TRBV19 to TRBJ2-5; D is unclear. The V gene's germline CDR1 is LNHDA and CDR2 SQIVND (reference sequence). CDR3 length equals 15 residues. V lost 7 bases and J 5 bases, leaving 20 bases between the germline ends.

This clonotype was observed a handful of times. One junction end does not reproduce the germline sequence, and a read error may be involved. The chain combines TRBV11-1 with TRBJ2-1; 10 bases line up with TRBD2. CDR1 and CDR2 (germline): SGHAT, FQDESV (reference sequence). The CDR3 extends over 16 amino acids. This CDR3 is CASTLGAGGPTDEQFF. Written as DNA, the CDR3 is TGTGCCAGCACCTTAGGAGCGGGGGGGCCAACGGATGAGCAGTTCTTC.

This clonotype was counted at least ten times. The chain recombines TRBV7-2 with TRBJ2-7; D may be TRBD2 (5 bases). V lost 5 bases, J lost 3 bases, and 14 bases lay in between. The CDR3 spans 14 residues. Germline CDR1 SGHTA, CDR2 FQGNSA. CDR3 sequence reads: CASSPHVRVYEQYF. For the CDR3, the DNA is TGTGCCAGCAGCCCCCATGTGAGGGTCTACGAGCAGTACTTC.

The V gene is TRBV6-5, the J gene TRBJ2-7, with D unclear. This CDR3 comprises 14 residues. CDR1 is MNHEY and CDR2 is SVGAGI in the germline V gene. V gave up 6 bases and J gave up 0 bases, with 12 bases separating them. The CDR3 region is CASSVIQSSYEQYF. For the CDR3, the DNA is TGTGCCAGCAGCGTGATACAGAGCTCCTACGAGCAGTACTTC.

This clonotype was counted only a few times. The J gene is TRBJ1-2, the V gene TRBV2; D is unresolved. Trimming removed 2 bases at V and 7 bases at J, with 11 bases between. Germline CDR1 SNHLY, CDR2 FYNNEI. CDR3 length equals 13 residues. The CDR3 DNA sequence: TGTGCCAGCAGTGAATCTTTCCTCAGTGGCTACACCTTC. This translates into CASSESFLSGYTF.

The V gene is TRBV5-1, the J gene TRBJ2-7, with TRBD1 identical over 8 bases. The CDR3 loop spans 19 amino acids. Germline assignment: CDR1 SGHRS and CDR2 YFSETQ. The J segment lost 1 base and the V segment lost 4 bases, leaving 19 bases of the junction unmatched. CDR3: CASSHSAGGASGNSYEQYF. CDR3 bases: TGCGCCAGCAGCCACAGTGCAGGGGGCGCCTCGGGGAATTCCTACGAGCAGTACTTC.